One T cell receptor beta chain is described in this entry. The table came from immunoSEQ multiplex PCR; TCRdb's copy has only in-frame clones and leaves some out. The repertoire consists of over 100,000 clones, with less than 90% occurring once and the leading ten covering 5.1%. After removal of 2 bases from V and 2 bases from J, the junction contained 8 bases not matched to a gene. CDR1 is MRHNA, CDR2 SNTAGT, per germline. This CDR3 comprises 16 residues. This sample is drawn from a study of blood T cell repertoires in COVID-19. This rearrangement joins TRBV6-4 to TRBJ2-5, with 7 bases matching TRBD2. This TCR was recovered from a human donor in a cohort sampled during active COVID-19. The material sequenced was peripheral blood. CDR3 DNA sequence: TGTGCCAGCAGTGACCGGAGCGGGGCGAAGCAAGAGACCCAGTACTTC. Its protein product is CASSDRSGAKQETQYF.